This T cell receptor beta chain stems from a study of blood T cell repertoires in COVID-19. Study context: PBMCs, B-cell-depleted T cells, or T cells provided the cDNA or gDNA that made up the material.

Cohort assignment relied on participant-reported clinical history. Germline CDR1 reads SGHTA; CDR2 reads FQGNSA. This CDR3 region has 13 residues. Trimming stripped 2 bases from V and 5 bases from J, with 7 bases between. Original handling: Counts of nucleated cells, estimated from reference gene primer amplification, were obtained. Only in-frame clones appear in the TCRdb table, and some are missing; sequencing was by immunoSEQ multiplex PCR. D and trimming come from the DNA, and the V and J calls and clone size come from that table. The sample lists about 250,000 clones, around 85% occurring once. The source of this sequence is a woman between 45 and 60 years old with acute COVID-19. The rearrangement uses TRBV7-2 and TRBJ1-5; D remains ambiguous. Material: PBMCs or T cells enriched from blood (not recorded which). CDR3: CASSLTSDQPQHF. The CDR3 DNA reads TGTGCCAGCAGCTTAACCAGCGATCAGCCCCAGCATTTT. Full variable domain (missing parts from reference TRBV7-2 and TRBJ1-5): GAGVSQSPSNKVTEKGKDVELRCDPISGHTALYWYRQSLGQGLEFLIYFQGNSAPDKSGLPSDRFSAERTGGSVSTLTIQRTQQEDSAVYLCASSLTSDQPQHFGDGTRLSIL.